This T cell receptor (beta chain) came from a study of shared clonotypes between healthy human individuals. The assay was immunoSEQ multiplex PCR, and TCRdb's table has in-frame clones only and misses some. The sample lists 500,000 to 650,000 clones, around 81% occurring once. The CDR3 loop spans 16 amino acids. Germline CDR1 is SGHTA and CDR2 is FQGTGA. V lost 3 bases to trimming and J lost 2 bases, with 14 bases between them. The receptor's source is a woman in her thirties or forties in good health. Some clones in this sample may be carry-over from other donors' samples. The J gene is TRBJ2-1, the V gene TRBV7-3; unclear D gene. The sample taken for sequencing was PBMCs. This CDR3 reads CASSLVGGVPYNEQFF. The CDR3 coding sequence is TGTGCCAGCAGCTTGGTCGGCGGAGTTCCCTACAATGAGCAGTTCTTC.